Below, 27 T cell receptor beta chains from the same sample are listed, as sequenced in a study of PD-1 blockade in classical Hodgkin lymphoma. Specified time point: cycle 4 day 1 (C4D1), after more than 5 weeks of nivolumab. Every patient had relapsed following autologous stem cell transplantation, and cohorts differed in brentuximab vedotin exposure. Here immunoSEQ multiplex PCR was the method, and the copy in TCRdb shows in-frame clones only, minus some. The sample consists of 110,000 or so clones, over 85% of them appearing once. Sequences were derived from peripheral blood mononuclear cells (PBMCs), sampled before the fourth cycle of nivolumab. The receptors originated from a human donor with classical Hodgkin lymphoma.

This clone appeared once. The CDR3 DNA follows: TGTGCCAGCAGTTCCGGGACTAGCGGGTGGCGCTCCTACGAGCAGTACTTC. It specifies CASSSGTSGWRSYEQYF. The V and J genes are TRBV28 and TRBJ2-7; TRBD2 matches 12 bases. With V trimmed by 4 bases and J by 0 bases, 7 bases remained unmatched. From germline, CDR1 is MDHEN and CDR2 SYDVKM. There are 17 residues in the CDR3. Full variable domain (outside the CDR3, taken from reference TRBV28 and TRBJ2-7): DVKVTQSSRYLVKRTGEKVFLECVQDMDHENMFWYRQDPGLGLRLIYFSYDVKMKEKGDIPEGYSVSREKKERFSLILESASTNQTSMYLCASSSGTSGWRSYEQYFGPGTRLTVT.

This clone was detected once. The chain combines TRBV5-6 with TRBJ2-3; no definite D call. Germline V gene lookup returns CDR1 SGHDT and CDR2 YYEEEE. The V and J ends lost 1 base and 0 bases respectively, with 3 bases between them. The CDR3 runs 13 residues. In DNA form, the CDR3 reads TGTGCCAGCAGCTTGTTTAGCACAGATACGCAGTATTTT. Protein sequence: CASSLFSTDTQYF.

This chain uses TRBV11-1 with TRBJ2-1; D unresolved. V lost 1 base, J lost 8 bases, and 15 bases lay in between. This CDR3 comprises 15 residues. The V gene's germline CDR1 is SGHAT and CDR2 FQDESV (reference sequence). CDR3 in amino acids: CASSLGGLRRDEQFF. The CDR3 nucleotides are TGTGCCAGCAGCTTAGGTGGCTTACGCCGGGATGAGCAGTTCTTC.

On this clone itself: One end of the junction does not line up with germline, which may come from a read error. The genes are TRBV7-7 and TRBJ2-1; D is uncertain. The CDR3 runs to 13 residues. CDR1 SSHAT and CDR2 FNYEAQ come from the germline V gene (reference sequence). In nucleotides, the CDR3 is TGTGCTAGCAGCCTCACCATGGGCACGGAGCAGTTCTTC. It specifies CASSLTMGTEQFF. The variable domain in full, completed from reference TRBV7-7 and TRBJ2-1, reads GAGVSQSPRYKVTKRGQDVTLRCDPISSHATLYWYQQALGQGPEFLTYFNYEAQPDKSGLPSDRFSAERPEGSISTLTIQRTEQRDSAMYRCASSLTMGTEQFFGPGTRLTVL.

The V and J genes are TRBV28 and TRBJ2-3; TRBD2 agrees at 7 bases. The CDR3 totals 14 residues. Germline-derived CDR1 and CDR2 are MDHEN and SYDVKM. Germline trimming cut 10 bases from V and 0 bases from J; bases unmatched to any gene: 7. CDR3 residues: CATQGGISTDTQYF. In DNA form, the CDR3 reads TGTGCCACCCAGGGAGGGATTAGCACAGATACGCAGTATTTT.

The J gene is TRBJ2-3, the V gene TRBV5-4; D not certain. V gave up 3 bases and J gave up 3 bases, with 5 bases separating them. From germline, CDR1 is SGHNT and CDR2 YYREEE (reference sequence). The length of the CDR3 is 12 residues. In DNA, the CDR3 is TGTGCCAGCAGCTCGGGTACAGATACGCAGTATTTT. Its translation: CASSSGTDTQYF.

The chain joins TRBV6-4 to TRBJ2-2; no clear D. With 0 bases removed from V and 3 bases from J, the gap between germline ends came to 5 bases. Looked up from germline, CDR1 is MRHNA and CDR2 is SNTAGT. This CDR3 region has 14 residues. The CDR3 is CASSDSADTGELFF. DNA for the CDR3: TGTGCCAGCAGTGACTCGGCTGACACCGGGGAGCTGTTTTTT.

V gene TRBV19 combines with J gene TRBJ2-1; 8 positions agree with TRBD2. Germline V gene sequence: CDR1 LNHDA, CDR2 SQIVND (reference sequence). The CDR3 consists of 16 residues. With 3 bases clipped from V and 4 bases from J, the junction kept 8 bases outside the gene matches. The CDR3 sequence is CASSISNSGKYNEQFF. The CDR3 DNA reads as TGTGCCAGTAGTATTTCCAATAGCGGGAAGTACAATGAGCAGTTCTTC.

The gene calls are TRBV7-9 and TRBJ2-5; 8 bases are a match to TRBD1. V lost 5 bases to trimming and J lost 5 bases; unmatched junction nucleotides: 7. The CDR3 is 14 amino acids. Germline lookup yields CDR1 SEHNR and CDR2 FQNEAQ (reference sequence). The CDR3 DNA sequence: TGTGCCAGCAGCCGAGGACAGGGCGGGGAGACCCAGTACTTC. As protein: CASSRGQGGETQYF.

The chain joins TRBV15 to TRBJ1-5, with D unresolved. Germline V gene data show CDR1 as LNHNV and CDR2 as YYDKDF (reference sequence). The CDR3 sequence is 16 residues long. V was pared by 3 bases and J by 0 bases, with 12 bases between. Here the CDR3 DNA reads TGTGCCACCAGCAGGGGCCGGGGTGGTAGCAATCAGCCCCAGCATTTT. This translates into CATSRGRGGSNQPQHF.

This clone was detected only once. This chain connects TRBV14 to TRBJ2-1; TRBD2 aligns across 8 bases. Unmatched junction bases numbered 10, after V lost 3 bases and J lost 3 bases. Germline lookup yields CDR1 SGHDN and CDR2 FVKESK. The CDR3 is 17 residues long. The chain's CDR3 is CASSHPGVGGVYNEQFF. The CDR3 bases are TGTGCCAGCAGCCATCCAGGAGTCGGGGGGGTCTACAATGAGCAGTTCTTC.

V usage is TRBV27 and J usage is TRBJ2-1; a weak D match, TRBD1 (6 bases). Germline CDR1 and CDR2: MNHEY and SMNVEV (reference sequence). CDR3 length: 14 amino acids. The V and J ends lost 5 bases and 4 bases respectively, with 12 bases between them. The CDR3 coding sequence is TGTGCCAGCAGTGTCGGGACAACATACAATGAGCAGTTCTTC. Protein sequence: CASSVGTTYNEQFF.

V is TRBV6-1 and J is TRBJ1-1; 10 bases align to TRBD1. This CDR3 has 15 residues. V trimming: 5 bases; J trimming: 7 bases; junction bases outside the gene matches: 10. CDR1 and CDR2 from the germline V gene are MNHNS and SASEGT. CDR3 amino acids: CASSTQDRGRDEAFF. The CDR3 DNA sequence: TGTGCCAGCAGTACCCAAGACAGGGGGCGAGATGAAGCTTTCTTT.

V is TRBV6-6 and J is TRBJ1-1; D is perhaps TRBD1 (5 bases). This CDR3 has 15 amino acids. Between the trimmed V and J ends, which lost 4 bases and 1 base, there was a span of 13 bases. In germline, CDR1 is MNHNY, CDR2 SVGAGI (reference sequence). The CDR3 region is CASSWAEGRNTEAFF. In DNA form, the CDR3 reads TGTGCCAGCAGTTGGGCCGAGGGGCGGAACACTGAAGCTTTCTTT.

V is TRBV28 and J is TRBJ2-3, with 7 bases that match TRBD2. The CDR3 has 18 residues. Germline-derived CDR1 and CDR2 are MDHEN and SYDVKM. With V trimmed by 3 bases and J by 5 bases, 17 bases remained unmatched. In nucleotides, the CDR3 is TGTGCCAGCAGTTTCCCTTCTAGCGGTGATATATTAGGAGATACGCAGTATTTT. It specifies CASSFPSSGDILGDTQYF.

The chain joins TRBV10-2 to TRBJ1-1, with TRBD1 matching 8 bases. V was clipped by 6 bases and J by 1 base; unmatched bases: 1. The germline gives CDR1 WSHSY, CDR2 SAAADI. CDR3 size: 13 residues. CDR3 amino acids: CASSGQGNTEAFF. The CDR3 DNA reads as TGCGCCAGCAGCGGACAGGGGAACACTGAAGCTTTCTTT.

The V call is TRBV7-6, the J call TRBJ2-1; D is unclear. Germline CDR1 reads SGHVS; CDR2 reads FNYEAQ. The CDR3 spans 17 residues. Trimming stripped 3 bases from V and 0 bases from J, with 15 bases between. The CDR3 coding sequence is TGTGCCAGCAGCTTCCGGTCCCGGATGAGCTCCTACAATGAGCAGTTCTTC. This gives the protein CASSFRSRMSSYNEQFF. The full variable domain, its missing parts supplied by reference TRBV7-6 and TRBJ2-1, is GAGVSQSPRYKVTKRGQDVALRCDPISGHVSLYWYRQALGQGPEFLTYFNYEAQQDKSGLPNDRFSAERPEGSISTLTIQRTEQRDSAMYRCASSFRSRMSSYNEQFFGPGTRLTVL.

This sequence joins TRBV7-8 and TRBJ2-5, with 11 bases lining up with TRBD2. Trimming removed 7 bases from V and 5 bases from J; junction bases left unmatched: 9. CDR3 length: 15 residues. Germline values: CDR1 SGHVS, CDR2 FQNEAQ. The CDR3 sequence: CASTRLAGLGETQYF. The DNA of the CDR3 is TGTGCCAGCACCCGACTAGCGGGGTTAGGGGAGACCCAGTACTTC.

This clone has only one observation. The rearrangement uses TRBV19 and TRBJ2-7; possible D gene TRBD1, 5 bases. Germline V gene sequence: CDR1 LNHDA, CDR2 SQIVND (reference sequence). Trimming pared 4 bases from V and 6 bases from J, leaving 10 bases between. This CDR3 has 12 residues. CDR3 loop: CASSTPGLEQYF. The CDR3 bases are TGTGCCAGTAGTACCCCAGGGCTCGAGCAGTACTTC.

The genes are TRBV5-6 and TRBJ1-5; D is unresolved. There are 13 residues in the CDR3. Trimming shortened V by 0 bases and J by 4 bases, and 5 bases separated the two germline ends. Germline CDR1 and CDR2: SGHDT and YYEEEE. CDR3 amino acids: CASSLARNQPQHF. The CDR3, as DNA: TGTGCCAGCAGCTTGGCCAGAAATCAGCCCCAGCATTTT.

Comment on this clone: The same CDR3 is also encoded by other DNA sequences in this sample. The chain links TRBV11-2 to TRBJ1-5; possible D gene TRBD1, 5 bases. V lost 0 bases to trimming and J lost 6 bases, with 6 bases between them. Germline CDR1 SGHAT, CDR2 FQNNGV. The CDR3 has 13 residues. The CDR3 loop reads CASSLDRGQPQHF. Here the CDR3 DNA reads TGTGCCAGCAGCTTAGATAGGGGTCAGCCCCAGCATTTT.

This clone was observed a handful of times. V gene TRBV18 combines with J gene TRBJ2-5; D perhaps matches TRBD2 (5 bases). Germline CDR1 reads KGHSH; CDR2 reads LQKENI. V shed 3 bases and J shed 4 bases, with 9 bases lying between them. The CDR3 sequence is 13 residues long. CDR3 coding DNA: TGTGCCAGCTCACCCGACTACGCAGAGACCCAGTACTTC. This gives the protein CASSPDYAETQYF.

The chain employs TRBV6-5 and TRBJ2-7; maybe TRBD1 (6 bases). This CDR3 comprises 15 residues. V lost 5 bases to trimming and J lost 3 bases, with 17 bases between them. Germline CDR1 reads MNHEY; CDR2 reads SVGAGI. CDR3 protein: CASSVFTGSGYEQYF. CDR3 sequence (DNA): TGTGCCAGCAGTGTTTTTACAGGGTCGGGCTACGAGCAGTACTTC.

The V gene is TRBV11-3, the J gene TRBJ2-3, with 10 bases lining up with TRBD1. With 5 bases clipped from V and 7 bases from J, the junction kept 6 bases outside the gene matches. The CDR3 extends over 14 amino acids. The V gene's germline CDR1 is SGHNT and CDR2 YENEEA. The CDR3 DNA sequence: TGTGCCAGCAGCCGGACAGGGGGAAGAAATACGCAGTATTTT. Its translation: CASSRTGGRNTQYF.

This chain connects TRBV29-1 to TRBJ2-1, with TRBD2 matching 13 bases. The CDR3 consists of 17 residues. The junction had 5 bases not matched to a gene; V was cut back by 3 bases and J by 0 bases. CDR1 and CDR2 from the germline V gene are SQVTM and ANQGSEA. Written as DNA, the CDR3 is TGCAGCGTTGAGGGGACTAGCGGGGATAGCTCCTACAATGAGCAGTTCTTC. Amino acids: CSVEGTSGDSSYNEQFF.

The rearrangement links TRBV7-9 to TRBJ2-7; D is unresolved. Trimming pared 7 bases from V and 2 bases from J, leaving 15 bases between. The germline V gene has CDR1 SEHNR and CDR2 FQNEAQ (reference sequence). The CDR3 is 14 residues long. The CDR3 coding sequence is TGTGCCAGCACCCCCGTTGGCGTGCCCTACGAGCAGTACTTC. Amino acids: CASTPVGVPYEQYF.

The rearrangement joins TRBV29-1 to TRBJ2-2; D gene ambiguous. The CDR3 has 13 residues. The V end was cut by 1 base, the J end by 0 bases, with 3 bases between. CDR1 is SQVTM, CDR2 ANQGSEA, per germline. Here the CDR3 reads CSVEGSNTGELFF. The CDR3 region has the DNA TGCAGCGTTGAAGGGTCGAACACCGGGGAGCTGTTTTTT.